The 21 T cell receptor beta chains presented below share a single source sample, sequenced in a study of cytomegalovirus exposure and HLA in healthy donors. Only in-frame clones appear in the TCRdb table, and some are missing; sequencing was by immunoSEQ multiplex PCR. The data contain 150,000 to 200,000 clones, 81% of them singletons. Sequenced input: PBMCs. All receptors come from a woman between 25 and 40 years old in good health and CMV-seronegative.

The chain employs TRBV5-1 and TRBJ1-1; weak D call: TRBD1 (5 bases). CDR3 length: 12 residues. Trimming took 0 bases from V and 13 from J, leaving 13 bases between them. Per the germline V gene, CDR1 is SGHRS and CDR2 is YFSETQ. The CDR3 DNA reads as TGCGCCAGCAGCTTGGCTGGGCAGGGAAGTTTCTTT. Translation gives CASSLAGQGSFF. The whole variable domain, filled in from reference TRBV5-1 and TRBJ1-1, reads KAGVTQTPRYLIKTRGQQVTLSCSPISGHRSVSWYQQTPGQGLQFLFEYFSETQRNKGNFPGRFSGRQFSNSRSEMNVSTLELGDSALYLCASSLAGQGSFFGQGTRLTVV.

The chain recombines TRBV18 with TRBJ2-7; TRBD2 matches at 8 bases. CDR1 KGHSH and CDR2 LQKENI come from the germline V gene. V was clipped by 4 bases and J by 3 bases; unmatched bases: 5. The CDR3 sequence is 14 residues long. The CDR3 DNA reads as TGTGCCAGCTCACAAAGCGGGGGCGTCTACGAGCAGTACTTC. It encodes CASSQSGGVYEQYF.

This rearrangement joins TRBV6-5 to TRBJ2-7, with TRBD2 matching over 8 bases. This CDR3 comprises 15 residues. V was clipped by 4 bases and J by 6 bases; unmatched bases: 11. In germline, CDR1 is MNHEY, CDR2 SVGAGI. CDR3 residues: CASSSHRAGVSEQYF. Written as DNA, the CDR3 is TGTGCCAGCAGTTCCCATAGAGCGGGAGTTTCCGAGCAGTACTTC.

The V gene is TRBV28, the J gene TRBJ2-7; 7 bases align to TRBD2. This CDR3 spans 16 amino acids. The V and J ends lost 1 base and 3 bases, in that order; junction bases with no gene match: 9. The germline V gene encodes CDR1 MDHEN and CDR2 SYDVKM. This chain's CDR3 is CASSLYGAGEGYEQYF. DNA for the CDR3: TGTGCCAGCAGTTTATACGGGGCGGGAGAGGGCTACGAGCAGTACTTC. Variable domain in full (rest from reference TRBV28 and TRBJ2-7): DVKVTQSSRYLVKRTGEKVFLECVQDMDHENMFWYRQDPGLGLRLIYFSYDVKMKEKGDIPEGYSVSREKKERFSLILESASTNQTSMYLCASSLYGAGEGYEQYFGPGTRLTVT.

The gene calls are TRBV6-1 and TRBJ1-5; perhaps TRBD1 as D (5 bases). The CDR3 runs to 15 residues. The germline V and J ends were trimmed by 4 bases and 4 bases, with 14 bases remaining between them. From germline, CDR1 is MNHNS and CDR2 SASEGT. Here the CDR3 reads CASSAPFGGNQPQHF. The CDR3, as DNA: TGTGCCAGCAGTGCCCCCTTCGGGGGGAATCAGCCCCAGCATTTT.

CDR3 in amino acids: CASSNGQGGTGANVLTF. CDR3 in DNA: TGTGCCAGCAGCAACGGACAGGGCGGCACTGGGGCCAACGTCCTGACTTTC. V usage is TRBV2 and J usage is TRBJ2-6, with 8 bases aligning to TRBD1. Germline loops: CDR1 SNHLY, CDR2 FYNNEI. Trimming at V came to 6 bases and at J to 2 bases, leaving 9 bases not matched to a gene. The CDR3 length is 17 residues.

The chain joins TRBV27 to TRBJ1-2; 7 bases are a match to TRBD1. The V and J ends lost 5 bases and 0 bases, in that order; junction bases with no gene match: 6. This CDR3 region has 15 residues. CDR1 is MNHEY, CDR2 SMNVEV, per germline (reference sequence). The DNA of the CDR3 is TGTGCCAGCAGTCAAAAGACAGGGACTAACTATGGCTACACCTTC. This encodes CASSQKTGTNYGYTF.

CDR3 DNA: TGCGCCAGCAGCCTCGGGAGGGGATCAGCAAACCAAGAGACCCAGTACTTC. Its translation is CASSLGRGSANQETQYF. V and J are TRBV10-1 and TRBJ2-5; 8 nucleotides match TRBD2. V lost 6 bases, J lost 0 bases, and 12 bases stayed unmatched. This CDR3 is 17 amino acids long. Looked up from germline, CDR1 is WNHNN and CDR2 is SYGVQD (reference sequence).

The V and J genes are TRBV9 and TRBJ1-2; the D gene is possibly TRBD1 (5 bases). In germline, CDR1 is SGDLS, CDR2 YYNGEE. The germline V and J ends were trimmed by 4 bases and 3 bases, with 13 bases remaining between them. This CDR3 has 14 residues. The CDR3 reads CASSPLDTHYGYTF. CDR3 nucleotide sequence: TGTGCCAGCAGCCCTTTGGACACCCACTATGGCTACACCTTC.

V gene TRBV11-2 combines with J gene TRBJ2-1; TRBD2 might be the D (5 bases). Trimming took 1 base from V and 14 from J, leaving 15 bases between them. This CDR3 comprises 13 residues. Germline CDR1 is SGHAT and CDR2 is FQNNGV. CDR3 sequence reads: CASSLGERAREFF. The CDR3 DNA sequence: TGTGCCAGCAGCTTAGGGGAGAGGGCCCGGGAGTTCTTC.

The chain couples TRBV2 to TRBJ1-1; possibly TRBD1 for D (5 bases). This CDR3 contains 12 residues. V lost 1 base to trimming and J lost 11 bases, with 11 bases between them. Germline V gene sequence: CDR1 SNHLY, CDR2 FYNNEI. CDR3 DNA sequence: TGTGCCAGCAGTGAAGGGCAGGGCGGCGCTTTCTTT. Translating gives CASSEGQGGAFF.

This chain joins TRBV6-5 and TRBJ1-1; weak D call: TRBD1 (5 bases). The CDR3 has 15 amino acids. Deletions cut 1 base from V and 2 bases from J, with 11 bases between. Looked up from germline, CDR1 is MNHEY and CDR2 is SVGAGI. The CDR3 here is CASSYFRGINTEAFF. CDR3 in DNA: TGTGCCAGCAGTTACTTCCGGGGGATAAACACTGAAGCTTTCTTT.

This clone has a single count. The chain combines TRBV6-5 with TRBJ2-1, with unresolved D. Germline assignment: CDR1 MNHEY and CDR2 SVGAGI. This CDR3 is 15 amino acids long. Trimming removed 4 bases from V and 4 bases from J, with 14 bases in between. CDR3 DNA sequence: TGTGCCAGCAGTTTGGAACACTACACTTACAATGAGCAGTTCTTC. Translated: CASSLEHYTYNEQFF.

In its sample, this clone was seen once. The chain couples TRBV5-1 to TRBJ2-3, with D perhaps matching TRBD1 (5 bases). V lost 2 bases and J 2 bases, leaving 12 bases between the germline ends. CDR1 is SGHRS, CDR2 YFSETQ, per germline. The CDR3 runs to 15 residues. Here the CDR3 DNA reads TGCGCCAGCAGCTTAGACAGTCCAAACACAGATACGCAGTATTTT. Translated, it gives CASSLDSPNTDTQYF. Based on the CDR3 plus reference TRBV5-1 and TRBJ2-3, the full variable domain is KAGVTQTPRYLIKTRGQQVTLSCSPISGHRSVSWYQQTPGQGLQFLFEYFSETQRNKGNFPGRFSGRQFSNSRSEMNVSTLELGDSALYLCASSLDSPNTDTQYFGPGTRLTVL.

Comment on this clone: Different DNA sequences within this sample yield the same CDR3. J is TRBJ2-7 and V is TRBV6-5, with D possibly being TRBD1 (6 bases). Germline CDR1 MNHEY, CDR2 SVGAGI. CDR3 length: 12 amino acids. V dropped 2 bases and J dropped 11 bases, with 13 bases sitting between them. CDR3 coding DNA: TGTGCCAGCAGTTACCAGGGGCAGCTAGAGTACTTC. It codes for CASSYQGQLEYF.

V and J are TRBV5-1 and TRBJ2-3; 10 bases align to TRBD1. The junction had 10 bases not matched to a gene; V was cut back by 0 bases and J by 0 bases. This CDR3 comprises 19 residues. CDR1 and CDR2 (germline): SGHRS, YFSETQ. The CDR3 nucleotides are TGCGCCAGCAGCTTGGGTCTTTTCCGACAGGGGGCGAGCACAGATACGCAGTATTTT. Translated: CASSLGLFRQGASTDTQYF.

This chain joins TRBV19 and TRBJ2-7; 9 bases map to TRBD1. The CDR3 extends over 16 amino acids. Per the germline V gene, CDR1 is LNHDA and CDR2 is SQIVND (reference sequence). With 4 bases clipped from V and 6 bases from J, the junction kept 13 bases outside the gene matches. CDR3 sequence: CASSTLRGDRVSEQYF. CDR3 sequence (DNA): TGTGCCAGTAGTACTCTACGCGGGGACAGGGTCAGCGAGCAGTACTTC.

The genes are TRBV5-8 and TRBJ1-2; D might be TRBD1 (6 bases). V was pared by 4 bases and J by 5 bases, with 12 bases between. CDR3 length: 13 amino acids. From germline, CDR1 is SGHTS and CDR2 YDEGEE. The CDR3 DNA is TGTGCCAGCAGCGGTACAGGGTTTTATGGCTACACCTTC. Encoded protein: CASSGTGFYGYTF.

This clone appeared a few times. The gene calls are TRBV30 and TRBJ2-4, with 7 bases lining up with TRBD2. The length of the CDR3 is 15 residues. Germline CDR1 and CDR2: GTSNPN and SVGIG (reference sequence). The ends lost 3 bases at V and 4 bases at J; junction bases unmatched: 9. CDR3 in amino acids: CAWSPTGGLKNIQYF. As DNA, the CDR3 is TGTGCCTGGAGCCCCACGGGAGGTCTGAAAAACATTCAGTACTTC. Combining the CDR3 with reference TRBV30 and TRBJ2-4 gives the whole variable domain SQTIHQWPATLVQPVGSPLSLECTVEGTSNPNLYWYRQAAGRGLQLLFYSVGIGQISSEVPQNLSASRPQDRQFILSSKKLLLSDSGFYLCAWSPTGGLKNIQYFGAGTRLSVL.

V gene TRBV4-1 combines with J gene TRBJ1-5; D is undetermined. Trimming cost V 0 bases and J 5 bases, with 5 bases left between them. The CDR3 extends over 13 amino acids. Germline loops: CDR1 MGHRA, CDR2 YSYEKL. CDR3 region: CASSQDRYQPQHF. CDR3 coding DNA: TGCGCCAGCAGCCAAGATCGGTATCAGCCCCAGCATTTT.

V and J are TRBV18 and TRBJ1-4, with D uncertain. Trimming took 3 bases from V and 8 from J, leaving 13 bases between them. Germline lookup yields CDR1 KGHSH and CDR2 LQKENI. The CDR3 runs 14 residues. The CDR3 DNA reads TGTGCCAGCTCACCTACTATACGGAAAGAAAAACTGTTTTTT. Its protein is CASSPTIRKEKLFF.